The 31 T cell receptor beta chains listed next were all sequenced from one sample in a study of T-cell reconstitution after alpha-beta-depleted transplantation in children. Preparation of the TCRbeta library used unique molecular identifiers. Via MiXCR, TCRdb re-called the PCR reads, giving one row per CDR3 protein. The table shows under 350,000 distinct CDR3 sequences, with nearly 10% occurring only once. The source material was PBMCs from the stem cell graft donor, sampled from the stem cell graft. These receptors were taken from a human donor who donated a stem cell graft to a child with SCID.

The rearrangement uses TRBV7-3 and TRBJ2-1, with TRBD2 matching over 10 bases. V lost 5 bases to trimming and J lost 4 bases; unmatched junction nucleotides: 5. The CDR3 covers 15 residues. CDR1 is SGHTA and CDR2 is FQGTGA in the germline V gene. This chain's CDR3 is CASSVSGGNYNEQFF. In DNA, the CDR3 is TGTGCCAGCAGCGTTAGCGGGGGGAATTACAATGAGCAGTTCTTC. The complete variable domain, with remaining parts taken from reference TRBV7-3 and TRBJ2-1, reads GAGVSQTPSNKVTEKGKYVELRCDPISGHTALYWYRQSLGQGPEFLIYFQGTGAADDSGLPNDRFFAVRPEGSVSTLKIQRTERGDSAVYLCASSVSGGNYNEQFFGPGTRLTVL.

J is TRBJ1-1 and V is TRBV27, with a weak D call TRBD1 (5 bases). This CDR3 is built from 14 residues. The ends were cut back, 6 bases at V and 4 bases at J, with 15 bases in the middle. CDR1 and CDR2 from the germline V gene are MNHEY and SMNVEV (reference sequence). The CDR3 DNA is TGTGCCAGCAGCCTCTCAGGGTACGGCACTGAAGCTTTCTTT. Its protein product is CASSLSGYGTEAFF.

This clonotype was seen more than once but under ten times. J is TRBJ2-1 and V is TRBV7-2; D is tentatively TRBD1 or TRBD2 (5 bases each). With 5 bases removed from V and 4 bases from J, the gap between germline ends came to 9 bases. Per germline, CDR1 SGHTA and CDR2 FQGNSA. The CDR3 spans 13 residues. The DNA for the CDR3 is TGTGCCAGCAGCCGGGACGTATACAATGAGCAGTTCTTC. This gives the protein CASSRDVYNEQFF.

This clonotype has just a few counts. V and J are TRBV6-1 and TRBJ1-5; the D is unclear. Germline V lookup: CDR1 MNHNS, CDR2 SASEGT. This CDR3 region has 14 residues. V lost 3 bases and J lost 3, with 9 bases in between. CDR3 sequence reads: CASSDAGFNQPQHF. CDR3 coding DNA: TGTGCCAGCAGTGACGCGGGATTCAATCAGCCCCAGCATTTT.

This chain links TRBV6-1 with TRBJ2-7; D is uncertain. The CDR3 consists of 12 residues. The V end was cut by 8 bases, the J end by 6 bases, with 14 bases between. Germline V gives CDR1 MNHNS, CDR2 SASEGT. The CDR3 DNA reads as TGTGCCAGCCAAATTCTTGTTGGCGAGCAGTACTTC. This codes for CASQILVGEQYF.

This rearrangement joins TRBV5-1 to TRBJ1-1, with D possibly matching TRBD1 (5 bases). V lost 7 bases and J 2 bases, leaving 12 bases between the germline ends. The CDR3 consists of 13 residues. Per germline, CDR1 SGHRS and CDR2 YFSETQ. The CDR3: CASFLRDNTEAFF. The CDR3, as DNA: TGCGCCAGCTTCCTCAGGGACAACACTGAAGCTTTCTTT.

This chain links TRBV7-2 with TRBJ2-2; D not certain. Germline loops: CDR1 SGHTA, CDR2 FQGNSA. The CDR3 runs 15 residues. With 5 bases removed from V and 4 bases from J, the gap between germline ends came to 14 bases. The CDR3 nucleotides read TGTGCCAGCAGCGCGACCGTGGTGTTCACCGGGGAGCTGTTTTTT. Protein: CASSATVVFTGELFF.

V and J are TRBV7-9 and TRBJ2-1; a weak D match, TRBD1 (6 bases). From germline, CDR1 is SEHNR and CDR2 FQNEAQ (reference sequence). The CDR3 extends over 17 amino acids. Trimming left V 5 bases short and J 2 bases short, with 19 bases between. The CDR3 DNA reads TGTGCCAGCAGCAGTTATACTCACAGGGCAACCTACAATGAGCAGTTCTTC. Translated, it gives CASSSYTHRATYNEQFF.

This clonotype occurred once. Germline and junction disagree at one end, which may indicate a read error. The rearrangement uses TRBV5-5 and TRBJ1-5; D gene unclear. The CDR3 loop spans 15 amino acids. Germline CDR1 is SGHKS and CDR2 is YYEKEE (reference sequence). CDR3 DNA sequence: TGTGCCAACAGCTTGGACGGGGTTAGCAATCAGCCCCAGCATTTT. Amino acid sequence: CANSLDGVSNQPQHF.

This clonotype appeared a few times. The CDR3 bases are TGTGCCAGCAGCTTGTCCGGGACAGGGGAATATGGCTACACCTTC. It specifies CASSLSGTGEYGYTF. The chain is built from TRBV7-9 and TRBJ1-2, with 10 bases lining up with TRBD1. The CDR3 runs to 15 residues. V was pared by 3 bases and J by 5 bases, with 6 bases of the junction left unmatched. Germline V CDR1 and CDR2: SEHNR, FQNEAQ (reference sequence).

A few counts support this clonotype. The rearrangement links TRBV7-8 to TRBJ2-2, with 15 bases fitting TRBD2. Germline V gene lookup returns CDR1 SGHVS and CDR2 FQNEAQ. The length of the CDR3 is 17 residues. V shed 7 bases, J shed 6 bases, and the junction held 9 bases outside the gene matches. The CDR3 is CASTGLAGGAGAGELFF. The CDR3 region has the DNA TGTGCCAGCACCGGACTAGCGGGGGGGGCCGGGGCCGGGGAGCTGTTTTTT. The variable domain in full, with the rest retrieved from reference TRBV7-8 and TRBJ2-2, is GAGVSQSPRYKVAKRGQDVALRCDPISGHVSLFWYQQALGQGPEFLTYFQNEAQLDKSGLPSDRFFAERPEGSVSTLKIQRTQQEDSAVYLCASTGLAGGAGAGELFFGEGSRLTVL.

This clonotype was detected ten times or more. The chain links TRBV5-1 to TRBJ2-1, with TRBD2 identical over 7 bases. Germline V gene data show CDR1 as SGHRS and CDR2 as YFSETQ. There are 15 residues in the CDR3. Trimming at V came to 3 bases and at J to 6 bases, leaving 9 bases not matched to a gene. As DNA, the CDR3 is TGCGCCAGCAGCTCCTCAGGTACGGGAGGCAATGAGCAGTTCTTC. Translating gives CASSSSGTGGNEQFF.

This clonotype has ten or more counts. The chain recombines TRBV6-5 with TRBJ2-5; D ambiguous. CDR3 length: 15 amino acids. V lost 0 bases to trimming and J lost 3 bases, with 11 bases between them. Germline assignment: CDR1 MNHEY and CDR2 SVGAGI. CDR3 loop: CASSYSNPSKETQYF. The CDR3 DNA sequence: TGTGCCAGCAGTTACTCGAATCCCAGCAAAGAGACCCAGTACTTC.

This clonotype was picked up many times. The gene calls are TRBV7-9 and TRBJ1-6, with 7 nucleotides matching TRBD1. Per the germline V gene, CDR1 is SEHNR and CDR2 is FQNEAQ (reference sequence). This CDR3 region has 16 residues. V was clipped by 5 bases and J by 7 bases; unmatched bases: 11. CDR3 region: CASSQWTGGSNSPLHF. The CDR3 region has the DNA TGTGCCAGCAGCCAGTGGACAGGTGGTTCGAATTCACCCCTCCACTTT. Supplemented by reference TRBV7-9 and TRBJ1-6, the full variable domain reads DTGVSQNPRHKITKRGQNVTFRCDPISEHNRLYWYRQTLGQGPEFLTYFQNEAQLEKSRLLSDRFSAERPKGSFSTLEIQRTEQGDSAMYLCASSQWTGGSNSPLHFGNGTRLTVT.

This clonotype appeared a few times. The chain carries TRBV13 and TRBJ2-1; either TRBD1 or TRBD2 may supply D (5 bases each). Per the germline V gene, CDR1 is PRHDT and CDR2 is FYEKMQ (reference sequence). Trimming removed 3 bases at V and 15 bases at J, with 15 bases between. The CDR3 covers 12 residues. CDR3 DNA: TGTGCCAGCAGCTTGGGACCTCAGGCGCCGTTCTTC. Encoded protein: CASSLGPQAPFF.

The sample holds a few counts of this clonotype. The chain has TRBV7-2 and TRBJ2-1; D is unclear. The V end lost 1 base, the J end lost 2 bases, and 9 bases lay between the germline ends. Looked up from germline, CDR1 is SGHTA and CDR2 is FQGNSA. This CDR3 is built from 15 residues. This CDR3 is CASSLGPPTYNEQFF. The CDR3 coding sequence is TGTGCCAGCAGCTTAGGGCCTCCTACCTACAATGAGCAGTTCTTC.

The rearrangement joins TRBV11-1 to TRBJ2-7; D gene ambiguous. Trimming took 2 bases from V and 3 from J, leaving 8 bases between them. The CDR3 contains 13 residues. CDR1 is SGHAT and CDR2 is FQDESV in the germline V gene (reference sequence). The CDR3 loop is CASSLHPDYEQYF. CDR3 bases: TGTGCCAGCAGCTTACATCCAGACTACGAGCAGTACTTC.

The rearrangement links TRBV3-1 to TRBJ2-7; 10 bases are shared with TRBD2. CDR1 is LGHDT and CDR2 is YNNKEL in the germline V gene (reference sequence). This CDR3 has 15 residues. Trimming at V came to 1 base and at J to 3 bases, leaving 3 bases not matched to a gene. The CDR3 nucleotides read TGTGCCAGCAGCCAAGGGACTAGCGGCCACTACGAGCAGTACTTC. It specifies CASSQGTSGHYEQYF.

The rearrangement links TRBV3-1 to TRBJ1-6, with D hard to call. V lost 2 bases and J lost 4, with 6 bases in between. The CDR3 is 14 amino acids. CDR1 is LGHDT, CDR2 YNNKEL, per germline (reference sequence). For the CDR3, the DNA is TGTGCCAGCAGCCAATCAGAGTATAATTCACCCCTCCACTTT. Protein product: CASSQSEYNSPLHF.

In this sample, this clonotype turned up a few times. The chain is built from TRBV5-1 and TRBJ2-1; D could derive from TRBD1 or TRBD2 (7 bases each). The CDR3 covers 18 residues. Trimming stripped 3 bases from V and 0 bases from J, with 19 bases between. CDR1 and CDR2 (germline): SGHRS, YFSETQ. This chain's CDR3 is CASSSPRQGGSSYNEQFF. The CDR3, as DNA: TGCGCCAGCAGCTCCCCAAGACAGGGAGGGAGCTCCTACAATGAGCAGTTCTTC.

The V call is TRBV18, the J call TRBJ2-1; D unresolved. Germline assignment: CDR1 KGHSH and CDR2 LQKENI. V dropped 4 bases and J dropped 7 bases, with 17 bases sitting between them. The CDR3 sequence is 15 residues long. CDR3 bases: TGTGCCAGCTCACGAGAGAATGTAGCCCTAAATGAGCAGTTCTTC. Its translation is CASSRENVALNEQFF.

This chain links TRBV27 with TRBJ2-7, with TRBD2 matching over 11 bases. In germline, CDR1 is MNHEY, CDR2 SMNVEV (reference sequence). The CDR3 covers 16 residues. Trimming removed 5 bases from V and 3 bases from J; junction bases left unmatched: 9. The CDR3 sequence is CASSPMGLADLYEQYF. CDR3 in DNA: TGTGCCAGCAGTCCGATGGGACTAGCGGACCTCTACGAGCAGTACTTC.

J is TRBJ2-3 and V is TRBV28; D is unresolved. V shed 5 bases and J shed 1 base, with 16 bases lying between them. The CDR3 is made up of 16 amino acids. Germline assignment: CDR1 MDHEN and CDR2 SYDVKM. CDR3 nucleotides: TGTGCCAGCAGTCCCCGGCTATTGTTGGGCACAGATACGCAGTATTTT. Encoded protein: CASSPRLLLGTDTQYF.

The V gene is TRBV7-8, the J gene TRBJ2-5; D is perhaps TRBD1 (6 bases). Trimming pared 4 bases from V and 0 bases from J, leaving 12 bases between. The CDR3 loop spans 15 amino acids. CDR1 is SGHVS and CDR2 is FQNEAQ in the germline V gene. As DNA, the CDR3 is TGTGCCAGCAGCTCCCCGACAGGAAACCAAGAGACCCAGTACTTC. Its protein is CASSSPTGNQETQYF.

This clonotype was recorded a few times. The CDR3 region is CASSPTGLGTGELFF. For the CDR3, the DNA is TGTGCCAGCAGTCCGACAGGGTTGGGCACCGGGGAGCTGTTTTTT. The chain is built from TRBV7-3 and TRBJ2-2, with TRBD1 identical over 7 bases. Trimming at V came to 6 bases and at J to 4 bases, leaving 8 bases not matched to a gene. CDR1 is SGHTA and CDR2 is FQGTGA in the germline V gene. The length of the CDR3 is 15 residues.

This rearrangement joins TRBV7-2 to TRBJ1-1; no firm D call. The germline V gene has CDR1 SGHTA and CDR2 FQGNSA. Trimming took 5 bases from V and 5 from J, leaving 12 bases between them. This CDR3 has 13 residues. CDR3 bases: TGTGCCAGCAGCCCCCCTTTGAGGACTGAAGCTTTCTTT. This gives the protein CASSPPLRTEAFF. Drawing the rest from reference TRBV7-2 and TRBJ1-1, the complete variable domain is GAGVSQSPSNKVTEKGKDVELRCDPISGHTALYWYRQSLGQGLEFLIYFQGNSAPDKSGLPSDRFSAERTGGSVSTLTIQRTQQEDSAVYLCASSPPLRTEAFFGQGTRLTVV.

The chain links TRBV12-3 or TRBV12-4 to TRBJ1-3; D unclear. The CDR3 consists of 11 residues. The V end was cut by 3 bases, the J end by 11 bases, with 8 bases between. The CDR3 nucleotides read TGTGCCAGCAGTTTGAAGAGACCCATATATTTT. Translating it yields CASSLKRPIYF.

The chain joins TRBV19 to TRBJ1-1; D remains unclear. Germline V gives CDR1 LNHDA, CDR2 SQIVND (reference sequence). There are 15 residues in the CDR3. V shed 4 bases and J shed 0 bases, with 12 bases lying between them. In DNA, the CDR3 is TGTGCCAGTAGTACCCCGGGAACCATGAACACTGAAGCTTTCTTT. This codes for CASSTPGTMNTEAFF.

This chain joins TRBV9 and TRBJ2-3; no firm D call. Germline CDR1 SGDLS, CDR2 YYNGEE. The CDR3 has 15 amino acids. V was trimmed by 0 bases and J by 2 bases, leaving 10 bases between them. The chain's CDR3 is CASSVDGTTTDTQYF. CDR3 sequence (DNA): TGTGCCAGCAGCGTAGACGGTACAACCACAGATACGCAGTATTTT. Combining the CDR3 with reference TRBV9 and TRBJ2-3 gives the whole variable domain DSGVTQTPKHLITATGQRVTLRCSPRSGDLSVYWYQQSLDQGLQFLIQYYNGEERAKGNILERFSAQQFPDLHSELNLSSLELGDSALYFCASSVDGTTTDTQYFGPGTRLTVL.

The chain carries TRBV20-1 and TRBJ2-1; maybe TRBD2 (6 bases). Trimming took 3 bases from V and 0 from J, leaving 15 bases between them. The CDR3 has 16 amino acids. Looked up from germline, CDR1 is DFQATT and CDR2 is SNEGSKA (reference sequence). CDR3 amino acids: CSASKDGGSSYNEQFF. DNA of the CDR3: TGCAGTGCTAGTAAGGACGGGGGTAGCTCCTACAATGAGCAGTTCTTC.

The chain joins TRBV5-1 to TRBJ2-1; 10 bases are shared with TRBD1. The CDR3 consists of 15 residues. V was clipped by 6 bases and J by 9 bases; unmatched bases: 12. CDR1 and CDR2 from the germline V gene are SGHRS and YFSETQ. In nucleotides, the CDR3 is TGCGCCAGCAACCCCCGACAGGGGGCTATGGGTGAGCAGTTCTTC. As protein: CASNPRQGAMGEQFF. The whole variable domain, filled in from reference TRBV5-1 and TRBJ2-1, reads KAGVTQTPRYLIKTRGQQVTLSCSPISGHRSVSWYQQTPGQGLQFLFEYFSETQRNKGNFPGRFSGRQFSNSRSEMNVSTLELGDSALYLCASNPRQGAMGEQFFGPGTRLTVL.